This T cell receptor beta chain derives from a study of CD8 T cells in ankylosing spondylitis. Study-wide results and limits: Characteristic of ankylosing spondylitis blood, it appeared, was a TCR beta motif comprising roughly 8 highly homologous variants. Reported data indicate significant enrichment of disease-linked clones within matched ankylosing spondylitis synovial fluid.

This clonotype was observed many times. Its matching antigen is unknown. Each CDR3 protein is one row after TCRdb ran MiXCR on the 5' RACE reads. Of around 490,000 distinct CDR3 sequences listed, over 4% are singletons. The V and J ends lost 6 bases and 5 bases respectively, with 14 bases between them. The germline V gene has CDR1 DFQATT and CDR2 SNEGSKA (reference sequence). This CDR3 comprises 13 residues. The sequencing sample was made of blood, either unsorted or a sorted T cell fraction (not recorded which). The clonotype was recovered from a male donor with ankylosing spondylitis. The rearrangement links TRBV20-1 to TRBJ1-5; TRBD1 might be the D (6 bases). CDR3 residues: CSASGDTDQPQHF. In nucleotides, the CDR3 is TGCAGTGCGAGTGGGGACACAGATCAGCCCCAGCATTTT.